These 25 T cell receptor beta chains originate from one sample sequenced in a study of OX40 agonist ivuxolimab in advanced cancers. This table comes from immunoSEQ multiplex PCR, and its TCRdb copy is limited to in-frame clones, with some not included. The sample shows about 45,000 clones, more than 75% of them seen only once. Material: CD4+ or CD8+ T cells sorted from blood, obtained in a trial of the OX40 agonist ivuxolimab. All receptors derive from an adult with an advanced solid tumor such as melanoma, head and neck, liver or kidney cancer.

The chain uses TRBV5-8 and TRBJ2-5; the D is unclear. With 3 bases removed from V and 5 bases from J, the gap between germline ends came to 8 bases. The germline gives CDR1 SGHTS, CDR2 YDEGEE. CDR3 length equals 12 residues. CDR3 region: CASSYGWETQYF. CDR3 sequence (DNA): TGTGCCAGCAGCTACGGATGGGAGACCCAGTACTTC.

The V and J genes are TRBV7-9 and TRBJ1-4; TRBD1 is a possible D gene (5 bases). CDR1 SEHNR and CDR2 FQNEAQ come from the germline V gene (reference sequence). CDR3 length: 15 residues. Trimming shortened V by 3 bases and J by 6 bases, and 14 bases separated the two germline ends. The CDR3 reads CASSLGPGTDEKLFF. CDR3 DNA: TGTGCCAGCAGCTTGGGGCCTGGGACGGATGAAAAACTGTTTTTT.

This rearrangement joins TRBV6-5 to TRBJ2-7; 8 bases line up with TRBD1. The CDR3 sequence is 14 residues long. The V gene's germline CDR1 is MNHEY and CDR2 SVGAGI. V trimming: 6 bases; J trimming: 6 bases; junction bases outside the gene matches: 10. The DNA for the CDR3 is TGTGCCAGCAGCCCTAGACAGGGGTTTAGCGAGCAGTACTTC. This gives the protein CASSPRQGFSEQYF.

The chain employs TRBV15 and TRBJ1-2, with 8 nucleotides matching TRBD1. The ends lost 0 bases at V and 2 bases at J; junction bases unmatched: 8. CDR3 length equals 17 residues. The V gene's germline CDR1 is LNHNV and CDR2 YYDKDF (reference sequence). DNA for the CDR3: TGTGCCACCAGCAGAGATTTGCAGGGGGCGTACAACTATGGCTACACCTTC. This codes for CATSRDLQGAYNYGYTF.

This clone appeared once. V usage is TRBV27 and J usage is TRBJ2-3; D may correspond to TRBD1 or TRBD2 (6 bases each). There are 14 residues in the CDR3. The V end was cut by 4 bases, the J end by 4 bases, with 12 bases between. Germline loops: CDR1 MNHEY, CDR2 SMNVEV (reference sequence). The DNA for the CDR3 is TGTGCCAGCAGTTCGGGGGCCGGGGCAGATACGCAGTATTTT. It specifies CASSSGAGADTQYF.

The CDR3, as DNA: TGTGCCAGCAGTTGGACACCAACAGATACGCAGTATTTT. It translates to CASSWTPTDTQYF. This sequence joins TRBV2 and TRBJ2-3; tentative D call: TRBD1 (5 bases). Trimming took 5 bases from V and 3 from J, leaving 9 bases between them. CDR1 and CDR2 (germline): SNHLY, FYNNEI. The length of the CDR3 is 13 residues.

This clone was seen a single time. The rearrangement links TRBV7-6 to TRBJ2-7; D call uncertain. With 2 bases removed from V and 3 bases from J, the gap between germline ends came to 8 bases. Germline V gene data show CDR1 as SGHVS and CDR2 as FNYEAQ. CDR3 size: 13 residues. This CDR3 reads CASSLTPGYEQYF. CDR3 in DNA: TGTGCCAGCAGCTTAACCCCCGGCTACGAGCAGTACTTC.

V usage is TRBV7-3 and J usage is TRBJ2-1; D possibly matches TRBD1 or TRBD2 (6 bases each). The ends were cut back, 5 bases at V and 4 bases at J, with 18 bases in the middle. CDR1 and CDR2 (germline): SGHTA, FQGTGA. This CDR3 is 16 amino acids long. The CDR3 DNA is TGTGCCAGCAGCGCTCCGGAGCAGGGGACTTACAATGAGCAGTTCTTC. Amino acids: CASSAPEQGTYNEQFF.

Only one count was recorded for this clone. The CDR3 reads CSVPPRGNGYTF. The CDR3 DNA is TGCAGCGTGCCCCCCCGCGGGAATGGCTACACCTTC. The chain carries TRBV29-1 and TRBJ1-2; no clear D. CDR1 SQVTM and CDR2 ANQGSEA come from the germline V gene. Trimming removed 6 bases at V and 6 bases at J, with 14 bases between. The CDR3 spans 12 residues.

The chain carries TRBV7-8 and TRBJ1-2; tentative D call: TRBD1 (5 bases). The germline V gene encodes CDR1 SGHVS and CDR2 FQNEAQ. Trimming cost V 5 bases and J 4 bases, with 17 bases left between them. The CDR3 has 15 amino acids. CDR3 sequence (DNA): TGTGCCAGCAGCCCCGCGGGGGGTGAAGGCTATGGCTACACCTTC. This gives the protein CASSPAGGEGYGYTF.

The gene calls are TRBV5-1 and TRBJ1-6; D gene ambiguous. The CDR3 length is 15 residues. Trimming stripped 3 bases from V and 9 bases from J, with 16 bases between. Germline CDR1 reads SGHRS; CDR2 reads YFSETQ. The CDR3 protein is CASSSMESIISPLHF. The CDR3 DNA reads TGCGCCAGCAGCTCAATGGAGTCGATTATTTCACCCCTCCACTTT. The entire variable domain, with the rest obtained from reference TRBV5-1 and TRBJ1-6, is as follows: KAGVTQTPRYLIKTRGQQVTLSCSPISGHRSVSWYQQTPGQGLQFLFEYFSETQRNKGNFPGRFSGRQFSNSRSEMNVSTLELGDSALYLCASSSMESIISPLHFGNGTRLTVT.

The gene calls are TRBV7-2 and TRBJ2-1; D not resolved. Germline assignment: CDR1 SGHTA and CDR2 FQGNSA. CDR3 length: 14 amino acids. V was shortened by 5 bases and J by 7 bases, with 15 bases between the two germline ends. CDR3 DNA sequence: TGTGCCAGCAGCCCAGCCCTCCAAGTGAATGAGCAGTTCTTC. Translating it yields CASSPALQVNEQFF.

The gene calls are TRBV18 and TRBJ2-7; 9 bases line up with TRBD1. The CDR3 spans 17 residues. Germline CDR1 reads KGHSH; CDR2 reads LQKENI. The J segment lost 3 bases and the V segment lost 3 bases, leaving 12 bases of the junction unmatched. The CDR3 bases are TGTGCCAGCTCACCGTCACGTCCGGGACAGGGTCTCTACGAGCAGTACTTC. This translates into CASSPSRPGQGLYEQYF.

The V call is TRBV30, the J call TRBJ2-5; 8 bases line up with TRBD1. The CDR3 loop spans 14 amino acids. CDR1 and CDR2 (germline): GTSNPN, SVGIG (reference sequence). With 1 base clipped from V and 5 bases from J, the junction kept 6 bases outside the gene matches. DNA of the CDR3: TGTGCCTGGAGTGGAAAGGACAGGGTGGAGACCCAGTACTTC. It translates to CAWSGKDRVETQYF. Supplemented by reference TRBV30 and TRBJ2-5, the full variable domain reads SQTIHQWPATLVQPVGSPLSLECTVEGTSNPNLYWYRQAAGRGLQLLFYSVGIGQISSEVPQNLSASRPQDRQFILSSKKLLLSDSGFYLCAWSGKDRVETQYFGPGTRLLVL.

The chain combines TRBV9 with TRBJ2-7; TRBD2 is a possible D gene (5 bases). Germline V CDR1 and CDR2: SGDLS, YYNGEE. The CDR3 spans 14 residues. Trimming removed 3 bases from V and 7 bases from J, with 17 bases in between. CDR3 sequence: CASSEGGPYWEQYF. The CDR3 coding sequence is TGTGCCAGCAGCGAAGGAGGACCGTACTGGGAGCAGTACTTC. Complete variable domain (other parts from reference TRBV9 and TRBJ2-7): DSGVTQTPKHLITATGQRVTLRCSPRSGDLSVYWYQQSLDQGLQFLIQYYNGEERAKGNILERFSAQQFPDLHSELNLSSLELGDSALYFCASSEGGPYWEQYFGPGTRLTVT.

The chain carries TRBV29-1 and TRBJ2-1; D is unresolved. The CDR3 sequence is 14 residues long. Trimming left V 2 bases short and J 1 base short, with 9 bases between. Germline V gene lookup returns CDR1 SQVTM and CDR2 ANQGSEA. As DNA, the CDR3 is TGCAGCGTTGAAATAAGGGAATCCTACAATGAGCAGTTCTTC. The encoded protein is CSVEIRESYNEQFF.

V gene TRBV4-2 combines with J gene TRBJ2-2; a possible D gene is TRBD1 (6 bases). Germline assignment: CDR1 LGHNA and CDR2 YNFKEQ. The CDR3 has 14 amino acids. V lost 4 bases to trimming and J lost 1 base, with 7 bases between them. CDR3 bases: TGTGCCAGCAGCCCGACAGGGAACACCGGGGAGCTGTTTTTT. Translation: CASSPTGNTGELFF.

The V gene is TRBV27, the J gene TRBJ2-7, with D possibly TRBD2 on 6 matching bases. The CDR3 has 14 amino acids. V was clipped by 6 bases and J by 8 bases, with 20 bases between them. Germline assignment: CDR1 MNHEY and CDR2 SMNVEV (reference sequence). The chain's CDR3 is CASSPLASSVQQYF. CDR3 coding DNA: TGTGCCAGCAGCCCTCTAGCGTCGTCTGTTCAGCAGTACTTC.

This chain joins TRBV29-1 and TRBJ1-1; D may be TRBD1 (5 bases). V lost 4 bases to trimming and J lost 1 base, with 13 bases between them. The V gene's germline CDR1 is SQVTM and CDR2 ANQGSEA. CDR3 length equals 14 residues. CDR3 nucleotide sequence: TGCAGCGTTGTGGGGGGGGTGGAGAACACTGAAGCTTTCTTT. Residues: CSVVGGVENTEAFF.

This clone was detected only a few times. The J gene is TRBJ1-5, the V gene TRBV7-9; the D is unclear. The germline CDR1 and CDR2 sequences are SEHNR and FQNEAQ (reference sequence). This CDR3 has 15 amino acids. Trimming stripped 4 bases from V and 11 bases from J, with 21 bases between. The CDR3 sequence: CASSSEEDGGQTQHF. The DNA of the CDR3 is TGTGCCAGCAGCTCAGAGGAGGACGGAGGCCAGACCCAGCATTTT.

The genes are TRBV15 and TRBJ2-3; TRBD2 matches at 9 bases. This CDR3 comprises 14 residues. Germline V CDR1 and CDR2: LNHNV, YYDKDF (reference sequence). V lost 3 bases and J lost 8; bases outside the gene matches: 6. CDR3 nucleotides: TGTGCCACCAGCAGGGCCGAGACTAGCGGTACGCAGTATTTT. This translates into CATSRAETSGTQYF.

The V and J genes are TRBV4-1 and TRBJ2-3, with D perhaps matching TRBD1 (6 bases). This CDR3 has 16 amino acids. Trimming pared 3 bases from V and 2 bases from J, leaving 15 bases between. The germline CDR1 and CDR2 sequences are MGHRA and YSYEKL. In DNA, the CDR3 is TGCGCCAGCAGCCAGTACCGGGACACAGACACAGATACGCAGTATTTT. Amino acids: CASSQYRDTDTDTQYF.

The genes are TRBV5-3 and TRBJ2-7, with 11 bases fitting TRBD2. TRBV5-3 is flagged as an ORF with uncertain function. The CDR3 runs to 16 residues. The V segment lost 3 bases and the J segment 2 bases; nucleotides outside the gene matches: 7. The CDR3 DNA follows: TGTGCCAGAAGCTCGCCCGGGACTAGCGGTACCTACGAGCAGTACTTC. Translation: CARSSPGTSGTYEQYF.

The V call is TRBV19, the J call TRBJ1-2; D not certain. This CDR3 spans 16 amino acids. Germline lookup yields CDR1 LNHDA and CDR2 SQIVND (reference sequence). V dropped 5 bases and J dropped 3 bases, with 19 bases sitting between them. The CDR3 DNA sequence: TGTGCCAGTAGTGGACGGGAGGAGGGTGACTACTATGGCTACACCTTC. This sequence encodes CASSGREEGDYYGYTF.

This sequence joins TRBV10-3 and TRBJ2-7, with D hard to call. Germline lookup yields CDR1 ENHRY and CDR2 SYGVKD. V was cut by 3 bases and J by 4 bases, with 7 bases left in between. The CDR3 consists of 12 residues. The CDR3 protein is CAISDSDYEQYF. The CDR3 DNA is TGTGCCATCAGTGATTCGGATTACGAGCAGTACTTC.